This TCR beta chain was observed in a study of blood T cell repertoires in COVID-19. As for the study in general: Italy, Spain and the United States were the sources of the convalescent and acute COVID-19 samples. From T cells, B-cell-depleted T cells, or PBMCs came the material, which was cDNA or gDNA.

In the original analysis: The assay estimated nucleated cells by amplifying reference gene primers. The protocol was immunoSEQ multiplex PCR, while the TCRdb copy is restricted to in-frame clones and leaves out a portion. The V and J calls and clone size come from that table; D and trimming were worked out from the DNA. The sample has some 350,000 clones; more than 85% are singletons. The CDR3 has 14 amino acids. From germline, CDR1 is SGHRS and CDR2 YFSETQ. Trimming took 4 bases from V and 0 from J, leaving 7 bases between them. This chain uses TRBV5-1 with TRBJ2-2, with D hard to call. Sequences were obtained from peripheral blood. The clonotype comes from a human donor in a cohort sampled during active COVID-19. CDR3 sequence (DNA): TGCGCCAGCAGCATTACTTCGAACACCGGGGAGCTGTTTTTT. This encodes CASSITSNTGELFF.